This T cell receptor (beta chain) appears in the sequencing data of a study of early T cells in non-severe SARS-CoV-2 infection. The germline gives CDR1 SQVTM, CDR2 ANQGSEA. The V gene lost 4 bases and the J gene lost 4 bases, with 10 bases spanning the gap. The length of the CDR3 is 12 residues. Tagging with unique molecular identifiers was applied to individual cDNA molecules. One entry per CDR3 protein results from TCRdb running MiXCR on the 5' RACE reads. In the table there are around 77,000 distinct CDR3 sequences, about 5% of which are singletons. The chain joins TRBV29-1 to TRBJ1-2; D not certain. This sequence was found in an adult who was a healthcare worker with PCR-confirmed SARS-CoV-2 infection or an uninfected control (not recorded which). The specimen was whole blood, collected at baseline. The CDR3 is CSVVAVVYGYTF. The DNA for the CDR3 is TGCAGCGTTGTTGCAGTAGTCTATGGCTACACCTTC.